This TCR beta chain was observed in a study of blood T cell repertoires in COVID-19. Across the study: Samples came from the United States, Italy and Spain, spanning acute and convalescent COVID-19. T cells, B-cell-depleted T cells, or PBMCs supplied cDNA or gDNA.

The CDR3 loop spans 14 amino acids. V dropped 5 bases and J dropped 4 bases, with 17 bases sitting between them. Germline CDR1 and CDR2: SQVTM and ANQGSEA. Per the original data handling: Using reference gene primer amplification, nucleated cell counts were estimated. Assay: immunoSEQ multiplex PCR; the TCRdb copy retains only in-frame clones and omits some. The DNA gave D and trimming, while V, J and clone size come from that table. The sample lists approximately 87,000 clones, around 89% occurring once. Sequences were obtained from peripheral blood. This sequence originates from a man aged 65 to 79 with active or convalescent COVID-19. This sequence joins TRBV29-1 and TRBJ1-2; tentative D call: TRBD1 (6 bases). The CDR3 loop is CSVTLVGTSYGYTF. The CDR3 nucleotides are TGCAGCGTTACTCTAGTCGGGACATCCTATGGCTACACCTTC.